The clone carrying this T cell receptor (beta chain) was recorded at least ten times. The antigen is undetermined. By quantitative 5'-RACE with molecular barcodes, the TCR beta libraries were made. TCRdb used MiXCR to reprocess the 5' RACE reads, holding one entry per CDR3 protein. This sample has approximately 90,000 distinct CDR3 sequences, with roughly 8.3% found just once. This sample stems from a study of CD8 T cells in ankylosing spondylitis. Study-wide findings and caveats: Within matched ankylosing spondylitis synovial fluid, disease-linked clones were reportedly significantly enriched. Clones linked with disease were CD8+ and fairly uncommon in the peripheral blood. In synovial fluid and blood from reactive arthritis, some motif variants were previously reported.

In germline, CDR1 is MNHEY, CDR2 SVGAGI. V gave up 0 bases and J gave up 2 bases; unmatched junction bases: 10. This CDR3 is 17 amino acids long. Sample: blood, either unsorted or a sorted T cell fraction (not recorded which). The chain carries TRBV6-5 and TRBJ2-7; 7 bases agree with TRBD1. The source of this sequence is a male donor with ankylosing spondylitis or in good health (not recorded which). CDR3 in DNA: TGTGCCAGCAGTTACTCGATCTCTCCGCAGGGGGCCTACGAGCAGTACTTC. Its translation is CASSYSISPQGAYEQYF.